The next 26 T cell receptor beta chains were all read from a single sample in a study of blood T cells in healthy people across ages (dated by TCRdb to about 2015). The library was made by 5' RACE. The second PCR ran for about 7 to 11 cycles and used a J-beta primer mix along with a sample-barcoded 5' primer. TCRdb ran its own pipeline on the public reads, namely fastp trimming at Q25 and MiXCR clone calling, and kept in-frame beta chains. Rows are unified per CDR3 protein, each entry keeping the most common DNA and genes. The sample has some 1.8 million distinct CDR3 sequences on record, about 39% of them singletons. 23% of the sample rests with the top ten. Sequencing was carried out using blood. The receptors were gathered from a human donor in good health.

The V call is TRBV20-1, the J call TRBJ2-3, with D possibly TRBD2 on 7 matching bases. Germline V gene sequence: CDR1 DFQATT, CDR2 SNEGSKA (reference sequence). The CDR3 is made up of 14 amino acids. V was clipped by 6 bases and J by 4 bases, with 17 bases between them. DNA of the CDR3: TGCAGTGCCCGGGGGGCCGGTCTCGCAGATACGCAGTATTTT. Protein: CSARGAGLADTQYF.

This clonotype has only a few counts. The V and J genes are TRBV28 and TRBJ2-7, with 12 bases that match TRBD2. Germline V lookup: CDR1 MDHEN, CDR2 SYDVKM. With V trimmed by 6 bases and J by 10 bases, 16 bases remained unmatched. The CDR3 spans 16 residues. CDR3 sequence (DNA): TGTGCCAGCAGAGCCTTGACTAGCGGGGGATGGGAGACTCAGTACTTC. Translating it yields CASRALTSGGWETQYF.

The gene calls are TRBV5-6 and TRBJ2-5; the D gene is possibly TRBD2 (5 bases). With 0 bases removed from V and 11 bases from J, the gap between germline ends came to 23 bases. Germline values: CDR1 SGHDT, CDR2 YYEEEE. The CDR3 is 16 residues long. The CDR3 DNA follows: TGTGCCAGCAGCTTGGCCGGAGGTGGTGGGTACAATGAGCAGTACTTC. Translating gives CASSLAGGGGYNEQYF. Full variable domain (missing parts from reference TRBV5-6 and TRBJ2-5): DAGVTQSPTHLIKTRGQQVTLRCSPKSGHDTVSWYQQALGQGPQFIFQYYEEEERQRGNFPDRFSGHQFPNYSSELNVNALLLGDSALYLCASSLAGGGGYNEQYFGPGTRLLVL.

V is TRBV10-3 and J is TRBJ1-1, with 9 bases that match TRBD1. The CDR3 spans 14 residues. Looked up from germline, CDR1 is ENHRY and CDR2 is SYGVKD. V gave up 3 bases and J gave up 3 bases; unmatched junction bases: 2. This CDR3 reads CAISDGTGYTEAFF. CDR3 bases: TGTGCCATCAGTGATGGGACAGGGTACACTGAAGCTTTCTTT.

CDR3 sequence reads: CASSVEGGYTF. CDR3 nucleotides: TGTGCCAGCAGTGTGGAGGGGGGCTACACCTTC. The rearrangement links TRBV2 to TRBJ1-2; TRBD1 is a possible D gene (5 bases). The CDR3 has 11 residues. Trimming pared 4 bases from V and 8 bases from J, leaving 8 bases between. Germline loops: CDR1 SNHLY, CDR2 FYNNEI.

This clonotype was counted ten times or more. V usage is TRBV29-1 and J usage is TRBJ1-2; the D gene is possibly TRBD1 (5 bases). CDR1 is SQVTM, CDR2 ANQGSEA, per germline. The CDR3 sequence is 14 residues long. V was pared by 6 bases and J by 8 bases, with 22 bases between. The CDR3 DNA is TGCAGCGTACCCCTCGTGGGACTAGCAGGAGGCTACACCTTC. Its protein is CSVPLVGLAGGYTF.

The chain couples TRBV6-2 or TRBV6-3 to TRBJ2-5; D unresolved. Germline CDR1 and CDR2: MNHEY and SVGEGT. Deletions cut 7 bases from V and 3 bases from J, with 9 bases between. There are 12 residues in the CDR3. Here the CDR3 reads CASTYPEETQYF. The DNA of the CDR3 is TGTGCCAGCACATACCCCGAAGAGACCCAGTACTTC.

As to this clonotype: An end of the junction does not agree with germline; a read error may underlie this. This chain connects TRBV6-2 or TRBV6-3 to TRBJ2-1; 12 nucleotides agree with TRBD2. Looked up from germline, CDR1 is MNHEY and CDR2 is SVGEGT. The length of the CDR3 is 15 residues. In DNA form, the CDR3 reads TGTGCTAGCAGTCTAGCGGGGGGGCTGAAGCGTGAGCAGTTCTTC. This sequence encodes CASSLAGGLKREQFF.

The chain uses TRBV13 and TRBJ2-7; 8 positions match TRBD1. The CDR3 has 15 residues. Per the germline V gene, CDR1 is PRHDT and CDR2 is FYEKMQ (reference sequence). V gave up 2 bases and J gave up 7 bases; unmatched junction bases: 10. The CDR3 spells CASSLTTGARMEQYF. For the CDR3, the DNA is TGTGCCAGCAGCTTAACGACAGGGGCCCGCATGGAGCAGTACTTC.

The CDR3 sequence: CASSFGGGTNNEQFF. In DNA, the CDR3 is TGTGCCAGCAGCTTTGGGGGGGGGACAAACAATGAGCAGTTCTTC. The genes are TRBV7-2 and TRBJ2-1; possibly TRBD2 for D (7 bases). Germline V gene lookup returns CDR1 SGHTA and CDR2 FQGNSA. CDR3 length equals 15 residues. Trimming pared 3 bases from V and 5 bases from J, leaving 14 bases between.

This clonotype was counted between two and nine times. The gene calls are TRBV28 and TRBJ1-2; possibly TRBD1 for D (6 bases). The CDR3 loop spans 16 amino acids. Germline CDR1 reads MDHEN; CDR2 reads SYDVKM. Trimming took 4 bases from V and 0 from J, leaving 15 bases between them. The CDR3 DNA reads as TGTGCCAGCAGTTCCCCCGGGACACTAGCTAACTATGGCTACACCTTC. It yields the protein CASSSPGTLANYGYTF.

The chain carries TRBV6-1 and TRBJ2-7; 9 nucleotides line up with TRBD1. From germline, CDR1 is MNHNS and CDR2 SASEGT. This CDR3 region has 20 residues. V trimming: 5 bases; J trimming: 2 bases; junction bases outside the gene matches: 22. The CDR3 nucleotides read TGTGCCAGCAGTCCCAACTCCGGGACAGGGTGGTCGTACCAAACCTACGAGCAGTACTTC. Translated: CASSPNSGTGWSYQTYEQYF.

The chain recombines TRBV12-3 or TRBV12-4 with TRBJ1-6; a possible D gene is TRBD1 (5 bases). CDR3 length: 19 amino acids. V shed 3 bases and J shed 1 base, with 19 bases lying between them. CDR3 nucleotides: TGTGCCAGCAGTTTTGGGGGGTGGGGTTCTGGATCCTATAATTCACCCCTCCACTTT. This translates into CASSFGGWGSGSYNSPLHF.

This rearrangement joins TRBV11-2 to TRBJ2-4, with D perhaps TRBD1 (6 bases). CDR1 and CDR2 (germline): SGHAT, FQNNGV. The CDR3 is 15 amino acids. V was trimmed by 4 bases and J by 6 bases, leaving 16 bases between them. This CDR3 reads CASSSLQGAANIQYF. CDR3 coding DNA: TGTGCCAGCAGCTCCCTACAGGGAGCAGCAAACATTCAGTACTTC. Drawing the rest from reference TRBV11-2 and TRBJ2-4, the complete variable domain is EAGVAQSPRYKIIEKRQSVAFWCNPISGHATLYWYQQILGQGPKLLIQFQNNGVVDDSQLPKDRFSAERLKGVDSTLKIQPAKLEDSAVYLCASSSLQGAANIQYFGAGTRLSVL.

This chain joins TRBV7-9 and TRBJ2-3; 10 bases are shared with TRBD2. The junction had 6 bases not matched to a gene; V was cut back by 3 bases and J by 6 bases. The CDR3 length is 15 residues. CDR1 and CDR2 (germline): SEHNR, FQNEAQ (reference sequence). This CDR3 reads CASSFGLAGVDTQYF. Here the CDR3 DNA reads TGTGCCAGCAGCTTCGGCCTAGCGGGGGTGGATACGCAGTATTTT.

This clonotype has just a few counts. The J gene is TRBJ2-1, the V gene TRBV15; 7 bases align to TRBD1. CDR3 size: 14 residues. The J segment lost 6 bases and the V segment lost 3 bases, leaving 5 bases of the junction unmatched. From germline, CDR1 is LNHNV and CDR2 YYDKDF (reference sequence). The CDR3 region is CATSRLTGSNEQFF. DNA of the CDR3: TGTGCCACCAGCAGGTTGACAGGGAGCAATGAGCAGTTCTTC.

The rearrangement joins TRBV29-1 to TRBJ2-3, with D possibly TRBD1 on 6 matching bases. The ends were cut back, 3 bases at V and 5 bases at J, with 15 bases in the middle. Per the germline V gene, CDR1 is SQVTM and CDR2 is ANQGSEA. This CDR3 region has 14 residues. DNA of the CDR3: TGCAGCGTTGATGGTGCGACAGGCATAGATACGCAGTATTTT. This translates into CSVDGATGIDTQYF.

This clonotype was seen only a few times. This rearrangement joins TRBV7-9 to TRBJ2-1; D not resolved. Germline V gives CDR1 SEHNR, CDR2 FQNEAQ (reference sequence). The V gene lost 1 base and the J gene lost 9 bases, with 10 bases spanning the gap. The CDR3 runs to 13 residues. CDR3 residues: CASSLGLTGEQFF. In DNA form, the CDR3 reads TGTGCCAGCAGCTTAGGTTTGACTGGTGAGCAGTTCTTC.

The J gene is TRBJ2-6, the V gene TRBV12-5; D gene ambiguous. This CDR3 spans 15 amino acids. Germline-derived CDR1 and CDR2 are LGHNT and FRNRAP. The V end lost 9 bases, the J end lost 0 bases, and 12 bases lay between the germline ends. CDR3 sequence (DNA): TGTGCTAGCGGCTTTGGGCTCTCTGGGGCCAACGTCCTGACTTTC. Residues: CASGFGLSGANVLTF.

The genes are TRBV20-1 and TRBJ2-1, with D possibly TRBD2 on 6 matching bases. The CDR3 loop spans 16 amino acids. The V end lost 2 bases, the J end lost 0 bases, and 14 bases lay between the germline ends. Per germline, CDR1 DFQATT and CDR2 SNEGSKA (reference sequence). CDR3 in DNA: TGCAGTGCTAGATATTTAGCGGCCAACTCCTACAATGAGCAGTTCTTC. Amino acids: CSARYLAANSYNEQFF.

On this clonotype itself: Compared with germline, one end of the junction differs, possibly owing to a read error. The chain couples TRBV28 to TRBJ1-2; D gene unclear. Germline V CDR1 and CDR2: MDHEN, SYDVKM. The CDR3 is made up of 13 amino acids. CDR3 DNA: TGTGCCAGCAGTTTCCGGGGTAACTATGGCTGCACCTTC. It translates to CASSFRGNYGCTF.

This chain connects TRBV29-1 to TRBJ2-5; TRBD1 might be the D (6 bases). The CDR3 has 12 amino acids. Germline V gene data show CDR1 as SQVTM and CDR2 as ANQGSEA. V lost 5 bases, J lost 3 bases, and 10 bases lay in between. In nucleotides, the CDR3 is TGCAGCGTTAAGGACAGCAAAGAGACCCAGTACTTC. Its protein is CSVKDSKETQYF.

This clonotype showed up just once. This chain links TRBV10-3 with TRBJ2-2; D might be TRBD1 (5 bases). Germline CDR1 is ENHRY and CDR2 is SYGVKD. The CDR3 length is 14 residues. V shed 10 bases and J shed 4 bases, with 16 bases lying between them. CDR3 nucleotides: TGTGCCACGGAGAAGACAGCCACCACCGGGGAGCTGTTTTTT. It translates to CATEKTATTGELFF.

The V gene is TRBV6-2 or TRBV6-3, the J gene TRBJ1-5; D unclear. The germline gives CDR1 MNHEY, CDR2 SVGEGT. Trimming cost V 7 bases and J 7 bases, with 11 bases left between them. CDR3 length: 12 residues. CDR3 protein: CASNPYGQPQHF. Here the CDR3 DNA reads TGTGCCAGCAATCCCTATGGCCAGCCCCAGCATTTT.

The V call is TRBV9, the J call TRBJ2-3, with D possibly being TRBD2 (5 bases). Germline V gene lookup returns CDR1 SGDLS and CDR2 YYNGEE. The CDR3 is 15 residues long. Trimming removed 4 bases from V and 2 bases from J, with 14 bases in between. The CDR3 sequence: CASSRGGAATDTQYF. The DNA of the CDR3 is TGTGCCAGCAGCCGTGGAGGCGCGGCCACAGATACGCAGTATTTT.

This rearrangement joins TRBV4-3 to TRBJ1-1; D not certain. Germline V gene lookup returns CDR1 LGHNA and CDR2 YSLEER. V lost 0 bases and J lost 3, with 11 bases in between. The CDR3 spans 15 residues. The DNA for the CDR3 is TGCGCCAGCAGCCAAGATTCGGTGCCCCACACTGAAGCTTTCTTT. Protein product: CASSQDSVPHTEAFF.